This TCR beta chain came from a study of radiotherapy plus CTLA-4 blockade in lung cancer. Background on the study: Disease control was present in under 35% of patients, and objective responses in under 20%. Study outcomes and limitations: It was early blood T cell clone dynamics, with interferon-beta, that reportedly best predicted response. Clones derived from tumor TCRs expanded in blood after radiotherapy plus ipilimumab.

Clones were sequenced by immunoSEQ multiplex PCR, and TCRdb holds only the in-frame ones, with some missing. This sample carries approximately 100,000 clones, 85% of them seen once, and the ten largest clones take roughly 2.5%. This CDR3 has 14 residues. Germline assignment: CDR1 MNHEY and CDR2 SVGAGI. Trimming cost V 8 bases and J 9 bases; bases outside gene matches: 16. This clone was detected once. Antigen specificity is unknown. Patients had chemo-refractory metastatic non-small-cell lung cancer and received focal radiation plus CTLA-4 blockade that used ipilimumab. The origin of this receptor is a human donor with non-small cell lung cancer that progressed on radiotherapy plus ipilimumab. Some clones in this sample may be carry-over from other donors' samples. Specimen: peripheral blood, collected from a patient treated with radiotherapy plus ipilimumab. The V gene is TRBV6-5, the J gene TRBJ2-7; 7 bases fit TRBD1. The CDR3: CASGVQQGYRGQYF. Here the CDR3 DNA reads TGTGCCAGCGGGGTCCAACAGGGGTATCGTGGGCAGTACTTC.